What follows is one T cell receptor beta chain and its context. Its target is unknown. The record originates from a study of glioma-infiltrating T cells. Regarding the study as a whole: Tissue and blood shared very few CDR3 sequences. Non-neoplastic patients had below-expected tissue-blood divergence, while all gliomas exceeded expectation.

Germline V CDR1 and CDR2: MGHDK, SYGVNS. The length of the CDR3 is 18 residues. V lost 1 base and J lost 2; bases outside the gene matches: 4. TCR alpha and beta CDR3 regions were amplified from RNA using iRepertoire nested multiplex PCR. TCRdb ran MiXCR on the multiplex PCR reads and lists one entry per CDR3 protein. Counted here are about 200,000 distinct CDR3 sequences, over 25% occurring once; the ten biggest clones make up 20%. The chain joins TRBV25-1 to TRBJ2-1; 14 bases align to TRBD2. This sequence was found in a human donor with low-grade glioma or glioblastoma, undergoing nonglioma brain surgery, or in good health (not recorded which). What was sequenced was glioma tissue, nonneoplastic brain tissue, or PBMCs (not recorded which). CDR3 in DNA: TGTGCCAGCAGTGAATTGACTAGCGGGAGGGCGCCCTACAATGAGCAGTTCTTC. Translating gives CASSELTSGRAPYNEQFF.